This entry describes one T cell receptor (beta chain). CDR3 length: 14 residues. V lost 8 bases to trimming and J lost 4 bases; unmatched junction nucleotides: 8. CDR1 MDHEN and CDR2 SYDVKM come from the germline V gene. The data stem from a study of T cell changes during pregnancy in multiple sclerosis. Using immunoSEQ multiplex PCR, the repertoire was profiled, and TCRdb retains in-frame clones only, with some absent. The profile shows tens of thousands of clones, 90% to 97% of them singletons. The starting material was CD8+ T cells from peripheral blood mononuclear cells, obtained after pregnancy. The receptor comes from a female donor with multiple sclerosis, enrolled in a pregnancy study. The chain combines TRBV28 with TRBJ1-5, with 7 bases identical to TRBD1. The CDR3 region has the DNA TGTGCCAGCGACGACAGGGTGAGAAATCAGCCCCAGCATTTT. Protein sequence: CASDDRVRNQPQHF.